The 4 T cell receptor beta chains reported below all come from one sample, sequenced in a study of response to subunit inactivated influenza vaccine. TCRdb reprocessed the RT-PCR reads with MiXCR, giving one entry per CDR3 protein. The profile shows almost 250,000 distinct CDR3 sequences, 9% to 15% of them singletons. Material: non-naive T cells sorted from PBMCs, obtained 14 to 15 days before vaccination. The receptors were gathered from a man aged 50 or older who received an inactivated influenza vaccine.

This clonotype was recorded a few times. The rearrangement links TRBV6-1 to TRBJ2-5, with D possibly matching TRBD1 (5 bases). From germline, CDR1 is MNHNS and CDR2 SASEGT. Trimming removed 5 bases at V and 4 bases at J, with 14 bases between. The CDR3 extends over 14 amino acids. In DNA form, the CDR3 reads TGTGCCAGCAGTAATGGGAAAAGGGGAGAGACCCAGTACTTC. This sequence encodes CASSNGKRGETQYF.

Only a few counts were recorded for this clonotype. The chain links TRBV5-6 to TRBJ1-2; D is possibly TRBD1 (5 bases). Germline V gives CDR1 SGHDT, CDR2 YYEEEE. Trimming cost V 4 bases and J 6 bases, with 13 bases left between them. The CDR3 spans 13 residues. The CDR3 DNA follows: TGTGCCAGCAGCCCGAAGGCAGGGAATGGCTACACCTTC. It encodes CASSPKAGNGYTF.

Many counts were recorded for this clonotype. The rearrangement uses TRBV5-1 and TRBJ1-2; no definite D call. The germline V and J ends were trimmed by 1 base and 1 base, with 8 bases remaining between them. In germline, CDR1 is SGHRS, CDR2 YFSETQ. The CDR3 sequence is 14 residues long. The CDR3 spells CASSLTQDNYGYTF. CDR3 in DNA: TGCGCCAGCAGCTTGACGCAAGATAACTATGGCTACACCTTC.

This clonotype has only a few counts. The chain has TRBV11-2 and TRBJ2-7; 9 positions match TRBD2. The CDR3 contains 16 residues. V was pared by 1 base and J by 2 bases, with 6 bases of the junction left unmatched. From germline, CDR1 is SGHAT and CDR2 FQNNGV. Here the CDR3 reads CASSLVTGGGAYEQYF. The CDR3 DNA reads TGTGCCAGCAGCTTAGTTACCGGCGGGGGGGCCTACGAGCAGTACTTC.